This entry features one T cell receptor (beta chain) sequence. This entry belongs to a study of PD-L1 blockade in urothelial cancer. Libraries were prepared by immunoSEQ multiplex PCR; TCRdb keeps only in-frame clonotypes and omits some of them. The table lists approximately 25,000 clones, roughly 84% of them singletons. V gave up 0 bases and J gave up 0 bases, with 4 bases separating them. Germline values: CDR1 LGHNA, CDR2 YSLEER. This CDR3 is 14 amino acids long. Stated time point: peripheral blood 6 weeks after treatment start. The source was PBMCs, collected around atezolizumab (anti-PD-L1) treatment. The TCR was taken from a man between 65 and 85 years old with urothelial cancer. The J gene is TRBJ2-3, the V gene TRBV4-3, with D unresolved. Here the CDR3 DNA reads TGCGCCAGCAGCCAAGATTATAGCACAGATACGCAGTATTTT. It codes for CASSQDYSTDTQYF.